Following are 24 T cell receptor beta chains from one sample sequenced in a study of cytomegalovirus exposure and HLA in healthy donors. Vbeta (60) and Jbeta (13) primers were used in the PCR. The assay was immunoSEQ multiplex PCR, and TCRdb's table has in-frame clones only and misses some. Here the sample spans 130,000 or so clones, 82% being singletons. Sequenced input: PBMCs. The receptors come from a man younger than 35 in good health and CMV-seropositive.

The chain recombines TRBV6-1 with TRBJ1-4, with 8 bases matching TRBD1. This CDR3 has 15 residues. With V trimmed by 9 bases and J by 3 bases, 9 bases remained unmatched. Germline V gene sequence: CDR1 MNHNS, CDR2 SASEGT. The CDR3 loop reads CASRTGSGANEKLFF. For the CDR3, the DNA is TGTGCCAGTCGGACAGGGTCAGGGGCTAATGAAAAACTGTTTTTT.

This chain joins TRBV2 and TRBJ1-1, with TRBD1 matching 7 bases. The CDR3 sequence is 15 residues long. The V gene's germline CDR1 is SNHLY and CDR2 FYNNEI. V lost 7 bases and J lost 0; bases outside the gene matches: 8. CDR3 DNA sequence: TGTGCCAGCACCGGACAGGCAGGTGTGAACACTGAAGCTTTCTTT. It encodes CASTGQAGVNTEAFF.

The chain links TRBV19 to TRBJ2-7, with TRBD2 identical over 8 bases. The V gene end was trimmed by 6 bases and the J gene end by 5 bases; junction bases not matched to a gene: 9. The length of the CDR3 is 14 residues. Germline lookup yields CDR1 LNHDA and CDR2 SQIVND (reference sequence). The CDR3 sequence: CASSWAGGNNEQYF. CDR3 DNA sequence: TGTGCCAGTAGCTGGGCGGGAGGAAACAACGAGCAGTACTTC.

The V call is TRBV27, the J call TRBJ2-7; 7 bases are shared with TRBD1. In germline, CDR1 is MNHEY, CDR2 SMNVEV (reference sequence). V gave up 3 bases and J gave up 6 bases; unmatched junction bases: 8. The CDR3 is 14 amino acids. The CDR3 here is CASSFLGRGSEQYF. In DNA form, the CDR3 reads TGTGCCAGCAGTTTTCTGGGCAGGGGGTCCGAGCAGTACTTC.

CDR3 nucleotide sequence: TGTGCCATCAGCAGACAGTCCGGGGGGGGTGACACTGAAGCTTTCTTT. It codes for CAISRQSGGGDTEAFF. V and J are TRBV10-3 and TRBJ1-1; possibly TRBD1 for D (5 bases). CDR1 and CDR2 from the germline V gene are ENHRY and SYGVKD. Trimming removed 6 bases from V and 3 bases from J, with 20 bases in between. The CDR3 loop spans 16 amino acids.

The J gene is TRBJ2-1, the V gene TRBV4-1; 8 bases line up with TRBD2. J gave up 1 base and V 3 bases, and 14 bases lay outside the gene matches. Germline assignment: CDR1 MGHRA and CDR2 YSYEKL. This CDR3 has 19 amino acids. DNA of the CDR3: TGCGCCAGCAGCCAGCCCCCGGGGGGGGGAAGGTGGTCCTACAATGAGCAGTTCTTC. This gives the protein CASSQPPGGGRWSYNEQFF.

J is TRBJ2-2 and V is TRBV19; 13 bases fit TRBD2. V lost 3 bases and J lost 5; bases outside the gene matches: 6. CDR3 length equals 17 residues. Germline V gene lookup returns CDR1 LNHDA and CDR2 SQIVND (reference sequence). CDR3 nucleotides: TGTGCCAGTAGTATCCGGACTAGCGGGAGTTCAACCGGGGAGCTGTTTTTT. It is translated as CASSIRTSGSSTGELFF.

This chain connects TRBV9 to TRBJ1-2; 9 bases align to TRBD1. The germline CDR1 and CDR2 sequences are SGDLS and YYNGEE. There are 16 residues in the CDR3. V shed 0 bases and J 8 bases; nucleotides not matched to a gene: 11. The CDR3 DNA reads as TGTGCCAGCAGCGTAGGGGCAGGACAGGGGATGGAAGGCTACACCTTC. This sequence encodes CASSVGAGQGMEGYTF.

The chain is built from TRBV4-1 and TRBJ1-3; D possibly corresponds to TRBD1 (6 bases). This CDR3 is 16 amino acids long. The germline V gene has CDR1 MGHRA and CDR2 YSYEKL. Deletions cut 4 bases from V and 0 bases from J, with 13 bases between. The chain's CDR3 is CASSRVTGSSGNTIYF. DNA for the CDR3: TGCGCCAGCAGCCGCGTCACAGGGAGCTCTGGAAACACCATATATTTT.

The V and J genes are TRBV6-1 and TRBJ1-5; 9 nucleotides agree with TRBD1. V lost 6 bases and J lost 5; bases outside the gene matches: 5. CDR1 and CDR2 from the germline V gene are MNHNS and SASEGT. The CDR3 runs 14 residues. The CDR3 nucleotides read TGTGCCAGCAGCGGGGACAGGGTATATCAGCCCCAGCATTTT. Protein: CASSGDRVYQPQHF.

The chain carries TRBV6-1 and TRBJ2-2; maybe TRBD2 (6 bases). This CDR3 region has 13 residues. Germline V CDR1 and CDR2: MNHNS, SASEGT. Trimming left V 2 bases short and J 6 bases short, with 7 bases between. Here the CDR3 reads CASSEWGAGELFF. CDR3 coding DNA: TGTGCCAGCAGTGAATGGGGGGCCGGGGAGCTGTTTTTT.

A note on this clone: The germline gene is not matched at one end of the junction; a read error may be the cause. The V gene is TRBV6-5, the J gene TRBJ2-1; 7 nucleotides align to TRBD2. Per germline, CDR1 MNHEY and CDR2 SVGAGI. The CDR3 is made up of 14 amino acids. CDR3 nucleotides: TGTGCCGGCAGTTTTAGCGGGCCTTCGTGGGAGCAGTTCTTC. Its translation is CAGSFSGPSWEQFF.

The rearrangement links TRBV28 to TRBJ2-1, with D maybe TRBD1 (6 bases). Germline V lookup: CDR1 MDHEN, CDR2 SYDVKM. The germline V and J ends were trimmed by 5 bases and 2 bases, with 10 bases remaining between them. The CDR3 is 14 amino acids. Here the CDR3 reads CASSPRDTYNEQFF. The DNA for the CDR3 is TGTGCCAGCAGTCCTCGGGACACCTACAATGAGCAGTTCTTC.

The V gene is TRBV28, the J gene TRBJ2-3; D perhaps matches TRBD1 (6 bases). V dropped 6 bases and J dropped 4 bases, with 14 bases sitting between them. Germline assignment: CDR1 MDHEN and CDR2 SYDVKM. The CDR3 has 14 residues. As DNA, the CDR3 is TGTGCCAGCAGCACCTACAGGGCCCCAGATACGCAGTATTTT. It encodes CASSTYRAPDTQYF.

The genes are TRBV7-9 and TRBJ1-2; TRBD1 matches 10 bases. The trim removed 1 base at V and 4 bases at J, leaving 3 bases unmatched. Germline assignment: CDR1 SEHNR and CDR2 FQNEAQ (reference sequence). The CDR3 has 15 amino acids. Here the CDR3 reads CASSLGQGAGYGYTF. As DNA, the CDR3 is TGTGCCAGCAGCTTAGGACAGGGGGCTGGCTATGGCTACACCTTC.

The CDR3 sequence: CASSVGGRGTGELFF. CDR3 coding DNA: TGTGCCAGCAGCGTCGGCGGGAGAGGAACCGGGGAGCTGTTTTTT. This chain joins TRBV9 and TRBJ2-2; 7 nucleotides agree with TRBD2. The CDR3 contains 15 residues. Germline loops: CDR1 SGDLS, CDR2 YYNGEE. The V segment lost 2 bases and the J segment 5 bases; nucleotides outside the gene matches: 6.

The chain couples TRBV10-3 to TRBJ2-5, with D possibly matching TRBD2 (7 bases). CDR1 and CDR2 (germline): ENHRY, SYGVKD. V was shortened by 10 bases and J by 5 bases, with 23 bases between the two germline ends. This CDR3 is 15 amino acids long. This chain's CDR3 is CATLQERGGGETQYF. In DNA form, the CDR3 reads TGTGCCACCCTCCAAGAGAGGGGAGGGGGGGAGACCCAGTACTTC.

This chain uses TRBV15 with TRBJ2-4; TRBD1 is a possible D gene (5 bases). The germline V gene has CDR1 LNHNV and CDR2 YYDKDF (reference sequence). The germline V and J ends were trimmed by 0 bases and 5 bases, with 14 bases remaining between them. CDR3 length: 16 amino acids. CDR3 sequence reads: CATSRDAKGPQNIQYF. The CDR3, as DNA: TGTGCCACCAGCAGAGATGCGAAGGGGCCCCAAAACATTCAGTACTTC.

The rearrangement uses TRBV9 and TRBJ2-1; D is possibly TRBD2 (6 bases). V lost 0 bases, J lost 2 bases, and 9 bases lay in between. CDR3 size: 15 residues. CDR1 and CDR2 from the germline V gene are SGDLS and YYNGEE. This CDR3 reads CASSVAGETYNEQFF. Here the CDR3 DNA reads TGTGCCAGCAGCGTAGCGGGGGAGACCTACAATGAGCAGTTCTTC.

The chain couples TRBV19 to TRBJ2-3; D possibly corresponds to TRBD1 (5 bases). V lost 3 bases and J lost 7, with 20 bases in between. The CDR3 runs 16 residues. The V gene's germline CDR1 is LNHDA and CDR2 SQIVND (reference sequence). The CDR3: CASSIGSGSSSHTQYF. CDR3 coding DNA: TGTGCCAGTAGTATCGGCTCAGGGTCATCGAGTCATACGCAGTATTTT.

The V and J genes are TRBV6-1 and TRBJ1-4; 8 bases match TRBD1. Per germline, CDR1 MNHNS and CDR2 SASEGT. CDR3 length: 14 amino acids. The J segment lost 7 bases and the V segment lost 6 bases, leaving 7 bases of the junction unmatched. CDR3 sequence: CASSPGGLGEKLFF. Written as DNA, the CDR3 is TGTGCCAGCAGCCCAGGGGGCTTAGGTGAAAAACTGTTTTTT.

The chain combines TRBV10-3 with TRBJ1-5; D may be TRBD1 (6 bases). V dropped 2 bases and J dropped 1 base, with 12 bases sitting between them. Per the germline V gene, CDR1 is ENHRY and CDR2 is SYGVKD. This CDR3 comprises 16 residues. This chain's CDR3 is CAISEGGARSNQPQHF. CDR3 nucleotide sequence: TGTGCCATCAGTGAGGGGGGGGCAAGGAGCAATCAGCCCCAGCATTTT.

V is TRBV6-5 and J is TRBJ1-3; no definite D call. Germline V gene lookup returns CDR1 MNHEY and CDR2 SVGAGI. The V end was cut by 4 bases, the J end by 0 bases, with 7 bases between. The CDR3 is 14 residues long. This chain's CDR3 is CASSLQSSGNTIYF. The CDR3 bases are TGTGCCAGCAGTTTACAGAGCTCTGGAAACACCATATATTTT.

V and J are TRBV28 and TRBJ2-1; 10 bases agree with TRBD1. Germline V lookup: CDR1 MDHEN, CDR2 SYDVKM. This CDR3 comprises 16 residues. J lost 9 bases, V lost 6 bases, and 14 bases had no gene match. For the CDR3, the DNA is TGTGCCAGCAGCTCAGGGACAGGGGTGGGGTTTACTGAGCAGTTCTTC. This encodes CASSSGTGVGFTEQFF.